This T cell receptor (beta chain) was profiled in a study of blood T cells in healthy people across ages. Whole-study results and caveats: Long-lived donors exceeded aged donors in naive CD4+ cells and diversity. The donors' CMV status was not determined, possibly confounding changes in expanded clonotypes.

Trimming pared 6 bases from V and 2 bases from J, leaving 14 bases between. CDR1 SQVTM and CDR2 ANQGSEA come from the germline V gene. The CDR3 covers 14 residues. Using a J-beta primer mix together with a sample-barcoded 5' primer, a second PCR was run for about 6 to 11 cycles. Through a template-switch adaptor with 12 random nucleotides, each cDNA molecule received a tag. TCRdb redid the calling of the 5' RACE reads with MiXCR, one entry per CDR3 protein. The sample contains about 780,000 distinct CDR3 sequences, more than 35% of which appear only once. As for this clonotype: Its antigen is currently unknown.

Drawn from each donor were approximately 9.2 milliliters of peripheral blood. The chain couples TRBV29-1 to TRBJ1-3, with D possibly matching TRBD1 (6 bases). Sequenced sample: blood. The sequence was obtained from an older man in good health. The DNA of the CDR3 is TGCAGCGTCCAAGGGGGGACGGCTGGAAACACCATATATTTT. Translating it yields CSVQGGTAGNTIYF.